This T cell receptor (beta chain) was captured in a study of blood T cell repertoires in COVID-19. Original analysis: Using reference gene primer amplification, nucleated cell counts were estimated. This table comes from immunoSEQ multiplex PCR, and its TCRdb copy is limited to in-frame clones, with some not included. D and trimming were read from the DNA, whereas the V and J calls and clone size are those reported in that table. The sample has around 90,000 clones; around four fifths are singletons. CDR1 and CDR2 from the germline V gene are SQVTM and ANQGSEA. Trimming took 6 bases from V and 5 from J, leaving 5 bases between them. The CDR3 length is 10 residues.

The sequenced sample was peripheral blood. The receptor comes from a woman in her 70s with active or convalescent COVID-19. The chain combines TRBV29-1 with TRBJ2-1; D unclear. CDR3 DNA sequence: TGCAGCGTCTATGACAATGAGCAGTTCTTC. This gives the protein CSVYDNEQFF.